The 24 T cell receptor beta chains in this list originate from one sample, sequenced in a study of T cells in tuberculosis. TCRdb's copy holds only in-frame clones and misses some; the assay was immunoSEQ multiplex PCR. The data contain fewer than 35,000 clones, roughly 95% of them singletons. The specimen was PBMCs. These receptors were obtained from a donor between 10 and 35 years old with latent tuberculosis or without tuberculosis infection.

For the CDR3, the DNA is TGTGCCAGCATCGGGGGGGCCACTTACAATGAGCAGTTCTTC. It specifies CASIGGATYNEQFF. The chain is built from TRBV6-6 and TRBJ2-1, with 8 bases aligning to TRBD2. The CDR3 covers 14 residues. Trimming cost V 7 bases and J 4 bases; bases outside gene matches: 6. The germline V gene has CDR1 MNHNY and CDR2 SVGAGI (reference sequence).

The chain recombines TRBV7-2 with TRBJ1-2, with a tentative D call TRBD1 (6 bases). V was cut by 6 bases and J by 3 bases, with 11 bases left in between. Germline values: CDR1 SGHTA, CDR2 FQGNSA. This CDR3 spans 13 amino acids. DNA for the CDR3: TGTGCCAGCAGGACACAGGGATACTATGGCTACACCTTC. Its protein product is CASRTQGYYGYTF.

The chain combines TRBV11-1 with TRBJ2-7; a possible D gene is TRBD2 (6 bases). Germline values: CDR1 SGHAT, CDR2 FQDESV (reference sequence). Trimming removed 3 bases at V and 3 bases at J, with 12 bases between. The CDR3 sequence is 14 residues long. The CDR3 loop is CASSFSGTHYEQYF. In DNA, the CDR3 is TGTGCCAGCAGCTTTAGCGGAACCCACTACGAGCAGTACTTC.

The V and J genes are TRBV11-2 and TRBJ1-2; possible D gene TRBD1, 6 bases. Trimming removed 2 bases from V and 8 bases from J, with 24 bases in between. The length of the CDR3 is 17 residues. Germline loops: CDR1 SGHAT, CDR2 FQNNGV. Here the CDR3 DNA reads TGTGCCAGCAGCTTAATGTATGGGGGGGCAGGCGAAGGAGGCTACACCTTC. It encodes CASSLMYGGAGEGGYTF. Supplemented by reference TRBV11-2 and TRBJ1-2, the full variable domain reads EAGVAQSPRYKIIEKRQSVAFWCNPISGHATLYWYQQILGQGPKLLIQFQNNGVVDDSQLPKDRFSAERLKGVDSTLKIQPAKLEDSAVYLCASSLMYGGAGEGGYTFGSGTRLTVV.

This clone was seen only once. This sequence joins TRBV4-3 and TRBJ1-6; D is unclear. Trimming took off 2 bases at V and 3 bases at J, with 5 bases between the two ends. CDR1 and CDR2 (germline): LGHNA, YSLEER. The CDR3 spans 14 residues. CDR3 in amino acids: CASSQQNYNSPLHF. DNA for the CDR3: TGCGCCAGCAGCCAACAGAACTATAATTCACCCCTCCACTTT.

CDR3 sequence: CASSPRTISYEQYF. The CDR3, as DNA: TGTGCCAGCAGTCCCCGGACAATCTCCTACGAGCAGTACTTC. The rearrangement links TRBV27 to TRBJ2-7; tentative D call: TRBD1 (5 bases). The CDR3 runs to 14 residues. Germline CDR1 MNHEY, CDR2 SMNVEV (reference sequence). V was pared by 5 bases and J by 0 bases, with 11 bases between.

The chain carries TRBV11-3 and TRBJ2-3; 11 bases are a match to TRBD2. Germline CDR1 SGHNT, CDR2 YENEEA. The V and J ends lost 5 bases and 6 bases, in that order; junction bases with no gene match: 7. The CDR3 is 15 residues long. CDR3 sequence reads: CASSPGLAVADTQYF. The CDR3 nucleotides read TGTGCCAGCAGCCCGGGACTAGCGGTAGCCGATACGCAGTATTTT.

Here the CDR3 reads CASSQVGGWTEAFF. The CDR3 region has the DNA TGCGCCAGCAGCCAAGTCGGAGGGTGGACTGAAGCTTTCTTT. The chain joins TRBV4-1 to TRBJ1-1; D not resolved. V lost 1 base and J lost 5, with 11 bases in between. There are 14 residues in the CDR3. CDR1 and CDR2 (germline): MGHRA, YSYEKL.

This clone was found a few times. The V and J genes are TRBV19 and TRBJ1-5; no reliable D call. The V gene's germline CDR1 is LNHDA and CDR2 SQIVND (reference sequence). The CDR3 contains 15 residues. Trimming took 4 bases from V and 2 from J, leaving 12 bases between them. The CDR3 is CASSKGGRGNQPQHF. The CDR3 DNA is TGTGCCAGTAGTAAGGGCGGGAGGGGCAATCAGCCCCAGCATTTT.

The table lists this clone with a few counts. CDR3 nucleotides: TGTGCCAGCAGCTATGGCGGGGCCCACACAGATACGCAGTATTTT. It translates to CASSYGGAHTDTQYF. V and J are TRBV7-9 and TRBJ2-3; maybe TRBD2 (6 bases). The CDR3 is 15 amino acids. Germline V gene sequence: CDR1 SEHNR, CDR2 FQNEAQ (reference sequence). V lost 4 bases and J 2 bases, leaving 13 bases between the germline ends.

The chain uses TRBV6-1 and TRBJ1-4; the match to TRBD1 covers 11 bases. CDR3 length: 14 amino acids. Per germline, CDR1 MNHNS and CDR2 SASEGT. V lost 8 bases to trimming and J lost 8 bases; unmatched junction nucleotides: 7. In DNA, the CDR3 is TGTGCCAGCCACATGGGACAGGGGGACGAAAAACTGTTTTTT. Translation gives CASHMGQGDEKLFF.

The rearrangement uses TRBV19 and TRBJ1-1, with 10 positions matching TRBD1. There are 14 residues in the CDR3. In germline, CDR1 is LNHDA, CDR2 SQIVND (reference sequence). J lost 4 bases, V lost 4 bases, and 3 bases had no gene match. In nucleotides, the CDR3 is TGTGCCAGTAGTACCCGGACAGGGGGCACTGAAGCTTTCTTT. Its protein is CASSTRTGGTEAFF. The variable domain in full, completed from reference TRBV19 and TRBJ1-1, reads DGGITQSPKYLFRKEGQNVTLSCEQNLNHDAMYWYRQDPGQGLRLIYYSQIVNDFQKGDIAEGYSVSREKKESFPLTVTSAQKNPTAFYLCASSTRTGGTEAFFGQGTRLTVV.

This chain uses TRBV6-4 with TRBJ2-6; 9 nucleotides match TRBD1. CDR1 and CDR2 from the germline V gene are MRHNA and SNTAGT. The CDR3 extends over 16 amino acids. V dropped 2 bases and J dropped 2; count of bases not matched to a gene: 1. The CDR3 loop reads CASSDTGGAGANVLTF. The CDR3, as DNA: TGTGCCAGCAGTGACACAGGGGGCGCTGGGGCCAACGTCCTGACTTTC.

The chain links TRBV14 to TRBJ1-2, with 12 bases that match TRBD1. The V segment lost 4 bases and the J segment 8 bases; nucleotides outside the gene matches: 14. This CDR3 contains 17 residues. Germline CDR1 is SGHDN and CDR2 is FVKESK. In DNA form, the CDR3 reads TGTGCCAGCAGCCGCTCTCCCGGGACAGGGGGCGCGTCCGGCTACACCTTC. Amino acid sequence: CASSRSPGTGGASGYTF.

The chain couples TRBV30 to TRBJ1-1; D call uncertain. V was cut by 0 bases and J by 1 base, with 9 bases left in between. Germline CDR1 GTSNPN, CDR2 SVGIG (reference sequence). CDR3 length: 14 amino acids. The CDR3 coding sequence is TGTGCCTGGAGTGTATCCCGTCGGAACACTGAAGCTTTCTTT. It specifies CAWSVSRRNTEAFF.

As DNA, the CDR3 is TGCGCCAGCAGCTCCGTGGGGCAGTTGAACTACAATGAGCAGTTCTTC. This translates into CASSSVGQLNYNEQFF. The chain is built from TRBV5-1 and TRBJ2-1; D is possibly TRBD1 (5 bases). In germline, CDR1 is SGHRS, CDR2 YFSETQ. Trimming pared 3 bases from V and 3 bases from J, leaving 16 bases between. This CDR3 region has 16 residues. Drawing the rest from reference TRBV5-1 and TRBJ2-1, the complete variable domain is KAGVTQTPRYLIKTRGQQVTLSCSPISGHRSVSWYQQTPGQGLQFLFEYFSETQRNKGNFPGRFSGRQFSNSRSEMNVSTLELGDSALYLCASSSVGQLNYNEQFFGPGTRLTVL.

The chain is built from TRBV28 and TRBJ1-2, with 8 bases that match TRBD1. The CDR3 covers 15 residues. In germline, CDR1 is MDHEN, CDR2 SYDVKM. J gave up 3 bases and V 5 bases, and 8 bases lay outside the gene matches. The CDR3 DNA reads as TGTGCCAGCAGTGCGGGGGACAGGCCCGACTATGGCTACACCTTC. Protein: CASSAGDRPDYGYTF.

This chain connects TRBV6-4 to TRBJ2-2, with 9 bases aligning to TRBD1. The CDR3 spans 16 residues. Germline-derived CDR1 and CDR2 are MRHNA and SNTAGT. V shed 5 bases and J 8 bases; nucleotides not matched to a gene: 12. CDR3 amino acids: CASSPSPGQGTGELFF. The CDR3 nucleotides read TGTGCCAGCAGTCCCAGCCCGGGACAGGGTACGGGGGAGCTGTTTTTT.

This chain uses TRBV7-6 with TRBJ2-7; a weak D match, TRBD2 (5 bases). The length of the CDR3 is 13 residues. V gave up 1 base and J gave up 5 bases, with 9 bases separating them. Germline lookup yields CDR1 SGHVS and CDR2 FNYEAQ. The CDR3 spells CASSLGRANEQYF. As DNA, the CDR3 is TGTGCCAGCAGCTTAGGGCGGGCCAACGAGCAGTACTTC. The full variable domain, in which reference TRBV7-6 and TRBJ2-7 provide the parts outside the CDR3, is GAGVSQSPRYKVTKRGQDVALRCDPISGHVSLYWYRQALGQGPEFLTYFNYEAQQDKSGLPNDRFSAERPEGSISTLTIQRTEQRDSAMYRCASSLGRANEQYFGPGTRLTVT.

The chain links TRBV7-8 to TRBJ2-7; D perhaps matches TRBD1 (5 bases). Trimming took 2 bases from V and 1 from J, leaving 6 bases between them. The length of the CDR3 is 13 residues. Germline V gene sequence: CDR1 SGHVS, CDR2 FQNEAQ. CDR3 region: CASSLRGSYEQYF. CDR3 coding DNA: TGTGCCAGCAGCTTAAGGGGATCCTACGAGCAGTACTTC.

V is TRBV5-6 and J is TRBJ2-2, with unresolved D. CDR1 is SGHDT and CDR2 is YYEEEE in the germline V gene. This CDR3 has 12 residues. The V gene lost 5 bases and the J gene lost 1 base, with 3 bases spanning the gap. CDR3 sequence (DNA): TGTGCCAGCAGTAAGAACACCGGGGAGCTGTTTTTT. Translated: CASSKNTGELFF.

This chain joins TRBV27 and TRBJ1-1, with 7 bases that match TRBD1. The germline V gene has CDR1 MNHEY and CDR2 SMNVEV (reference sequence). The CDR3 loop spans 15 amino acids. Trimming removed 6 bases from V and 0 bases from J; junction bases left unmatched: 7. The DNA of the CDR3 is TGTGCCAGCAGATTTTCGACAGGGTTGAACACTGAAGCTTTCTTT. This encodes CASRFSTGLNTEAFF.

The CDR3 bases are TGTGCCAGCAGCCAAGACCAGGGACTAGCGGGGGAGACAGATACGCAGTATTTT. This gives the protein CASSQDQGLAGETDTQYF. V and J are TRBV4-2 and TRBJ2-3, with 14 bases fitting TRBD2. Germline CDR1 LGHNA, CDR2 YNFKEQ. The CDR3 is 18 residues long. Trimming removed 0 bases from V and 3 bases from J; junction bases left unmatched: 5.

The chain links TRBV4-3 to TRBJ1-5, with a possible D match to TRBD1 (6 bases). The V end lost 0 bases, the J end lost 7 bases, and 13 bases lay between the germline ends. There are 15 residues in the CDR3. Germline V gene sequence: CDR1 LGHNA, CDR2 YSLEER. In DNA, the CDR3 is TGCGCCAGCAGCCAAGACAGGGGTAGCGGGCAGCCCCAGCATTTT. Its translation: CASSQDRGSGQPQHF.